The next 28 T cell receptor beta chains were all read from a single sample in a study of blood T cell repertoires in COVID-19. Libraries were prepared by immunoSEQ multiplex PCR; TCRdb keeps only in-frame clonotypes and omits some of them. Of over 150,000 clones detected, approximately 84% appear once; the ten largest clones hold approximately 6.9%. Material for sequencing was peripheral blood. The receptor set was obtained from a human donor with acute or convalescent COVID-19. The donor label of this sample is uncertain.

The rearrangement links TRBV6-4 to TRBJ1-5, with D unresolved. CDR3 size: 13 residues. Germline V lookup: CDR1 MRHNA, CDR2 SNTAGT. Trimming cost V 5 bases and J 6 bases, with 11 bases left between them. The CDR3: CASSREFSQPQHF. CDR3 nucleotide sequence: TGTGCCAGCAGTCGCGAGTTCTCTCAGCCCCAGCATTTT.

This clone has a handful of counts. This rearrangement joins TRBV6-5 to TRBJ2-1; TRBD2 aligns across 7 bases. The CDR3 consists of 15 residues. CDR1 is MNHEY and CDR2 is SVGAGI in the germline V gene. V was clipped by 2 bases and J by 5 bases; unmatched bases: 6. The CDR3 DNA reads TGTGCCAGCAGTTACGCGTCTAGCGGAAACAATGAGCAGTTCTTC. Translation: CASSYASSGNNEQFF.

V gene TRBV28 combines with J gene TRBJ2-3, with 8 bases matching TRBD1. Germline lookup yields CDR1 MDHEN and CDR2 SYDVKM. The CDR3 is 15 residues long. Unmatched junction bases numbered 6, after V lost 5 bases and J lost 2 bases. In nucleotides, the CDR3 is TGTGCCAGCAGTCCCCGGGACAGGTCCACAGATACGCAGTATTTT. This codes for CASSPRDRSTDTQYF.

The chain links TRBV5-1 to TRBJ1-5; 7 bases are a match to TRBD1. This CDR3 has 14 amino acids. Germline trimming cut 1 base from V and 7 bases from J; bases unmatched to any gene: 5. Germline-derived CDR1 and CDR2 are SGHRS and YFSETQ. The DNA for the CDR3 is TGCGCCAGCAGCTTGACAGGGGACAAACAGCCCCAGCATTTT. Translated, it gives CASSLTGDKQPQHF.

This rearrangement joins TRBV6-6 to TRBJ1-2, with D uncertain. The CDR3 contains 15 residues. Germline V gene data show CDR1 as MNHNY and CDR2 as SVGAGI (reference sequence). Trimming removed 2 bases from V and 1 base from J, with 11 bases in between. In DNA, the CDR3 is TGTGCCAGCAGTTACGGTCAGGCCTATAACTATGGCTACACCTTC. As protein: CASSYGQAYNYGYTF.

This clone showed up just once. The J gene is TRBJ2-5, the V gene TRBV3-1 (or the pseudogene TRBV3-2); D is undetermined. The germline V gene encodes CDR1 LGHDT and CDR2 YNNKEL (reference sequence). CDR3 length equals 13 residues. Trimming left V 3 bases short and J 3 bases short, with 8 bases between. CDR3 sequence (DNA): TGTGCCAGCAGCCACGGGTGGGAAGAGACCCAGTACTTC. This translates into CASSHGWEETQYF.

The CDR3: CASRQYSGNTIYF. CDR3 sequence (DNA): TGTGCCAGCCGCCAGTACTCTGGAAACACCATATATTTT. The chain joins TRBV27 to TRBJ1-3; no clear D gene. CDR1 and CDR2 (germline): MNHEY, SMNVEV (reference sequence). The CDR3 contains 13 residues. V dropped 8 bases and J dropped 0 bases, with 8 bases sitting between them.

The CDR3 DNA reads TGTGCCAGCAGGGTGACTAGCGGGATCTACAATGAGCAGTTCTTC. It encodes CASRVTSGIYNEQFF. The chain joins TRBV2 to TRBJ2-1; 11 positions agree with TRBD2. Germline CDR1 reads SNHLY; CDR2 reads FYNNEI. J gave up 3 bases and V 6 bases, and 4 bases lay outside the gene matches. CDR3 size: 15 residues.

The CDR3 spells CASSPSLATNEKLFF. Written as DNA, the CDR3 is TGTGCCAGCAGTCCGTCATTAGCAACTAATGAAAAACTGTTTTTT. V is TRBV27 and J is TRBJ1-4, with D unresolved. Between the trimmed V and J ends, which lost 5 bases and 0 bases, there was a span of 10 bases. Germline lookup yields CDR1 MNHEY and CDR2 SMNVEV (reference sequence). The CDR3 has 15 residues.

This clone was detected only a few times. The rearrangement joins TRBV4-2 to TRBJ1-5; perhaps TRBD1 as D (6 bases). CDR3 length equals 14 residues. CDR1 is LGHNA, CDR2 YNFKEQ, per germline. Trimming shortened V by 4 bases and J by 4 bases, and 11 bases separated the two germline ends. DNA for the CDR3: TGTGCCAGCAGCCCCAGGGGTGGGAATCAGCCCCAGCATTTT. Amino acids: CASSPRGGNQPQHF.

The chain recombines TRBV27 with TRBJ1-1, with TRBD1 identical over 7 bases. Germline V gene data show CDR1 as MNHEY and CDR2 as SMNVEV (reference sequence). Germline trimming cut 3 bases from V and 6 bases from J; bases unmatched to any gene: 7. The CDR3 sequence is 14 residues long. Here the CDR3 DNA reads TGTGCCAGCAGTTTTTTGACAGGGTCCGCTGAAGCTTTCTTT. It encodes CASSFLTGSAEAFF.

The chain has TRBV28 and TRBJ2-2, with D maybe TRBD2 (5 bases). Germline-derived CDR1 and CDR2 are MDHEN and SYDVKM. This CDR3 is built from 12 residues. With 5 bases removed from V and 9 bases from J, the gap between germline ends came to 10 bases. The CDR3 spells CASSPGYWELFF. DNA for the CDR3: TGTGCCAGCAGTCCGGGGTACTGGGAGCTGTTTTTT.

The genes are TRBV7-6 and TRBJ2-3, with 9 positions matching TRBD2. Germline CDR1 reads SGHVS; CDR2 reads FNYEAQ. V shed 3 bases and J 1 base; nucleotides not matched to a gene: 5. The length of the CDR3 is 16 residues. In DNA, the CDR3 is TGTGCCAGCAGCTTTTCCTCTAGCGGGGGCACAGATACGCAGTATTTT. Residues: CASSFSSSGGTDTQYF.

The chain recombines TRBV6-1 with TRBJ2-7, with D possibly matching TRBD2 (5 bases). The V end was cut by 0 bases, the J end by 2 bases, with 11 bases between. The CDR3 loop spans 15 amino acids. Germline CDR1 MNHNS, CDR2 SASEGT. The CDR3 DNA follows: TGTGCCAGCAGTGAAGCTTCCCCGGGGACCTACGAGCAGTACTTC. Translated, it gives CASSEASPGTYEQYF.

This chain joins TRBV6-4 and TRBJ2-2; D may be TRBD1 (6 bases). CDR3 size: 14 residues. Between the trimmed V and J ends, which lost 5 bases and 1 base, there was a span of 8 bases. The germline V gene has CDR1 MRHNA and CDR2 SNTAGT. The CDR3 nucleotides read TGTGCCAGCAGTCCGACAGGGAACACCGGGGAGCTGTTTTTT. Translated, it gives CASSPTGNTGELFF.

This chain uses TRBV19 with TRBJ2-7; D may be TRBD1 (6 bases). The CDR3 runs 15 residues. Germline V gene sequence: CDR1 LNHDA, CDR2 SQIVND (reference sequence). The V end was cut by 7 bases, the J end by 3 bases, with 19 bases between. This CDR3 reads CASTSDSLGFYEQYF. DNA of the CDR3: TGTGCCAGTACCTCGGACAGCTTGGGATTCTACGAGCAGTACTTC.

This clone was observed a few times. This chain uses TRBV7-2 with TRBJ1-5; D is undetermined. Germline CDR1 reads SGHTA; CDR2 reads FQGNSA. The CDR3 has 12 residues. Trimming pared 5 bases from V and 0 bases from J, leaving 2 bases between. The CDR3 DNA sequence: TGTGCCAGCAGCCGTAGCAATCAGCCCCAGCATTTT. Its protein is CASSRSNQPQHF.

The V call is TRBV5-4, the J call TRBJ2-1, with a weak D call TRBD1 (5 bases). This CDR3 is 15 amino acids long. Germline CDR1 SGHNT, CDR2 YYREEE (reference sequence). V lost 0 bases and J 6 bases, leaving 13 bases between the germline ends. The CDR3 here is CASSLDWTTANEQFF. The DNA for the CDR3 is TGTGCCAGCAGCTTGGATTGGACAACCGCCAATGAGCAGTTCTTC.

This clone has ten or more counts. The gene calls are TRBV6-5 and TRBJ2-1; the match to TRBD2 covers 7 bases. Per germline, CDR1 MNHEY and CDR2 SVGAGI. This CDR3 contains 15 residues. Losses at the gene ends were 4 bases for V and 3 bases for J; bases not matched to a gene: 6. This CDR3 reads CASSSSGNLYNEQFF. The CDR3 DNA follows: TGTGCCAGCAGTTCTAGCGGTAACCTCTACAATGAGCAGTTCTTC.

The genes are TRBV19 and TRBJ2-7; TRBD2 is a possible D gene (5 bases). This CDR3 is built from 16 residues. The V and J ends lost 6 bases and 3 bases respectively, with 21 bases between them. Germline CDR1 is LNHDA and CDR2 is SQIVND (reference sequence). The DNA of the CDR3 is TGTGCCAGTAGCCCTAGCCCCGGGCAGGCCTACTACGAGCAGTACTTC. Amino acid sequence: CASSPSPGQAYYEQYF.

This chain uses TRBV3-1 (or the pseudogene TRBV3-2) with TRBJ2-5; 7 bases map to TRBD2. CDR1 is LGHDT, CDR2 YNNKEL, per germline (reference sequence). Trimming cost V 5 bases and J 3 bases; bases outside gene matches: 12. The CDR3 runs to 16 residues. Here the CDR3 DNA reads TGTGCCAGCAGCTCGTGGGCAGCGGGAAGGAAAGAGACCCAGTACTTC. Amino acids: CASSSWAAGRKETQYF.

The V call is TRBV19, the J call TRBJ1-5; the D gene is possibly TRBD1 (6 bases). V lost 3 bases and J 1 base, leaving 10 bases between the germline ends. Germline-derived CDR1 and CDR2 are LNHDA and SQIVND (reference sequence). The CDR3 extends over 15 amino acids. Written as DNA, the CDR3 is TGTGCCAGTAGTATCGACAGGAAGAGCAATCAGCCCCAGCATTTT. Residues: CASSIDRKSNQPQHF.

This clone was seen more than once but under ten times. The chain has TRBV4-2 and TRBJ1-6; 9 bases agree with TRBD1. Germline assignment: CDR1 LGHNA and CDR2 YNFKEQ. The CDR3 has 16 residues. Trimming removed 5 bases from V and 8 bases from J; junction bases left unmatched: 10. Written as DNA, the CDR3 is TGTGCCAGCAGCTCGAAGTTACAGGGGGCTGATTCACCCCTCCACTTT. Translation: CASSSKLQGADSPLHF.

This chain uses TRBV28 with TRBJ1-1; D remains ambiguous. This CDR3 is 11 amino acids long. The V gene lost 8 bases and the J gene lost 1 base, with 5 bases spanning the gap. Germline CDR1 reads MDHEN; CDR2 reads SYDVKM. CDR3 loop: CASLSNTEAFF. The DNA of the CDR3 is TGTGCCAGCCTTTCGAACACTGAAGCTTTCTTT.

This CDR3 is CASSVGAQPEAFF. The CDR3 DNA reads TGTGCCAGCAGCGTAGGGGCCCAACCTGAAGCTTTCTTT. The chain uses TRBV9 and TRBJ1-1; D uncertain. This CDR3 is built from 13 residues. Germline CDR1 SGDLS, CDR2 YYNGEE. Trimming shortened V by 0 bases and J by 6 bases, and 9 bases separated the two germline ends.

The rearrangement uses TRBV11-1 and TRBJ2-2; D ambiguous. Trimming took 5 bases from V and 0 from J, leaving 13 bases between them. This CDR3 comprises 16 residues. Germline CDR1 SGHAT, CDR2 FQDESV (reference sequence). The CDR3 sequence is CASSTSTPSNTGELFF. In DNA, the CDR3 is TGTGCCAGCAGCACCTCGACTCCTTCGAACACCGGGGAGCTGTTTTTT.

This clone appeared a single time. V is TRBV9 and J is TRBJ1-1; TRBD1 is a possible D gene (5 bases). In germline, CDR1 is SGDLS, CDR2 YYNGEE. The CDR3 contains 12 residues. V lost 4 bases and J lost 7, with 11 bases in between. The CDR3 here is CASSPVGGEAFF. CDR3 bases: TGTGCCAGCAGCCCAGTGGGGGGTGAAGCTTTCTTT.

This clone has a single count. The CDR3 sequence: CASKVAGRADTQYF. DNA for the CDR3: TGTGCCAGCAAAGTAGCGGGACGGGCAGATACGCAGTATTTT. The V and J genes are TRBV11-2 and TRBJ2-3, with 8 nucleotides matching TRBD2. This CDR3 has 14 residues. V trimming: 7 bases; J trimming: 4 bases; junction bases outside the gene matches: 7. Germline CDR1 SGHAT, CDR2 FQNNGV.